The 25 T cell receptor beta chains listed next were all sequenced from one sample in a study of blood T cell repertoires in COVID-19. Assay: immunoSEQ multiplex PCR; the TCRdb copy retains only in-frame clones and omits some. This sample carries about 180,000 clones, approximately 78% of them seen once, and the ten largest clones take about 18%. The sequencing input was PBMCs or T cells enriched from blood (not recorded which). Source of these receptors: a woman aged 50 to 65 who had recovered from COVID-19.

The rearrangement uses TRBV9 and TRBJ2-1; D not resolved. Trimming removed 0 bases from V and 3 bases from J, with 7 bases in between. The CDR3 loop spans 14 amino acids. Germline V gives CDR1 SGDLS, CDR2 YYNGEE. The CDR3 sequence is CASSVEASYNEQFF. The CDR3 region has the DNA TGTGCCAGCAGCGTAGAAGCTAGCTACAATGAGCAGTTCTTC.

V usage is TRBV27 and J usage is TRBJ1-2; maybe TRBD1 (5 bases). The CDR3 spans 16 residues. V was trimmed by 5 bases and J by 0 bases, leaving 16 bases between them. Germline V gives CDR1 MNHEY, CDR2 SMNVEV (reference sequence). DNA of the CDR3: TGTGCCAGCAGTCCTCAGGGAGGCTCCGCTAACTATGGCTACACCTTC. This gives the protein CASSPQGGSANYGYTF.

This chain uses TRBV12-3 or TRBV12-4 with TRBJ2-2, with D unclear. The length of the CDR3 is 12 residues. The V end lost 5 bases, the J end lost 3 bases, and 4 bases lay between the germline ends. CDR3 sequence reads: CASSTDTGELFF. Written as DNA, the CDR3 is TGTGCCAGCAGTACGGACACCGGGGAGCTGTTTTTT.

The rearrangement joins TRBV7-8 to TRBJ2-1; D not resolved. The CDR3 length is 13 residues. In germline, CDR1 is SGHVS, CDR2 FQNEAQ. The V gene lost 5 bases and the J gene lost 0 bases, with 5 bases spanning the gap. The CDR3 DNA reads TGTGCCAGCAGCCCTAGCTCCTACAATGAGCAGTTCTTC. Protein product: CASSPSSYNEQFF.

The chain joins TRBV28 to TRBJ1-2, with a possible D match to TRBD1 (6 bases). From germline, CDR1 is MDHEN and CDR2 SYDVKM. V lost 6 bases and J 4 bases, leaving 12 bases between the germline ends. The CDR3 runs to 13 residues. CDR3 in DNA: TGTGCCAGCAGCTCCGGACAGCTCTATGGCTACACCTTC. Its translation is CASSSGQLYGYTF.

This rearrangement joins TRBV5-1 to TRBJ1-4, with 11 bases that match TRBD1. The germline gives CDR1 SGHRS, CDR2 YFSETQ. V trimming: 4 bases; J trimming: 3 bases; junction bases outside the gene matches: 8. This CDR3 region has 17 residues. DNA for the CDR3: TGCGCCAGCAGCCTACCCGGGACAGGGGGGCCTAATGAAAAACTGTTTTTT. This translates into CASSLPGTGGPNEKLFF.

The chain links TRBV19 to TRBJ1-2, with D possibly being TRBD1 (6 bases). Trimming removed 3 bases from V and 3 bases from J, with 8 bases in between. Looked up from germline, CDR1 is LNHDA and CDR2 is SQIVND (reference sequence). This CDR3 region has 13 residues. CDR3: CASSIHRDYGYTF. DNA for the CDR3: TGTGCCAGTAGTATTCACAGGGACTATGGCTACACCTTC. The variable domain in full, completed from reference TRBV19 and TRBJ1-2, reads DGGITQSPKYLFRKEGQNVTLSCEQNLNHDAMYWYRQDPGQGLRLIYYSQIVNDFQKGDIAEGYSVSREKKESFPLTVTSAQKNPTAFYLCASSIHRDYGYTFGSGTRLTVV.

V is TRBV5-1 and J is TRBJ2-1, with 11 bases identical to TRBD2. Per germline, CDR1 SGHRS and CDR2 YFSETQ. The CDR3 runs to 16 residues. V dropped 1 base and J dropped 7; count of bases not matched to a gene: 7. DNA of the CDR3: TGCGCCAGCAGCTTGAGTAGCGGGAGGGCCAGAAATGAGCAGTTCTTC. It is translated as CASSLSSGRARNEQFF.

This clone was seen many times. V gene TRBV27 combines with J gene TRBJ2-7, with 8 nucleotides matching TRBD2. Germline V lookup: CDR1 MNHEY, CDR2 SMNVEV (reference sequence). V was clipped by 2 bases and J by 4 bases; unmatched bases: 7. The CDR3 covers 15 residues. The CDR3 DNA reads TGTGCCAGCAGTTTAAAGCGGGAGAAGGAGTACGAGCAGTACTTC. Protein product: CASSLKREKEYEQYF.

This clone was observed a few times. The chain has TRBV3-1 (or the pseudogene TRBV3-2) and TRBJ1-2; D call uncertain. This CDR3 is 14 amino acids long. Trimming took 1 base from V and 5 from J, leaving 11 bases between them. Germline lookup yields CDR1 LGHDT and CDR2 YNNKEL (reference sequence). The CDR3 DNA is TGTGCCAGCAGCCAAGGGAGTCCTATTTATGGCTACACCTTC. Protein: CASSQGSPIYGYTF.

The rearrangement uses TRBV28 and TRBJ1-5; the D gene is possibly TRBD1 (6 bases). CDR3 length: 15 amino acids. Looked up from germline, CDR1 is MDHEN and CDR2 is SYDVKM. The V gene lost 7 bases and the J gene lost 4 bases, with 17 bases spanning the gap. Here the CDR3 reads CASKGDTPVNQPQHF. For the CDR3, the DNA is TGTGCCAGCAAGGGGGACACACCCGTTAATCAGCCCCAGCATTTT.

Only a few counts were recorded for this clone. CDR3 in amino acids: CASSSRVAGNNEKLFF. CDR3 coding DNA: TGTGCCAGCAGTTCAAGGGTAGCGGGAAATAATGAAAAACTGTTTTTT. This chain connects TRBV27 to TRBJ1-4; D remains unclear. CDR1 and CDR2 from the germline V gene are MNHEY and SMNVEV (reference sequence). This CDR3 is built from 16 residues. V shed 4 bases and J shed 4 bases, with 16 bases lying between them.

This clone occurred once. V gene TRBV5-1 combines with J gene TRBJ2-1; tentative D call: TRBD2 (7 bases). V lost 2 bases and J 8 bases, leaving 23 bases between the germline ends. The CDR3 runs 17 residues. In germline, CDR1 is SGHRS, CDR2 YFSETQ. CDR3: CASSFGRGASGWYEQFF. The CDR3 coding sequence is TGCGCCAGCAGCTTCGGTAGGGGGGCTAGCGGTTGGTATGAGCAGTTCTTC.

This clone was counted between two and nine times. V usage is TRBV18 and J usage is TRBJ1-6; TRBD1 matches at 10 bases. CDR3 length: 16 residues. J gave up 9 bases and V 5 bases, and 10 bases lay outside the gene matches. The germline V gene encodes CDR1 KGHSH and CDR2 LQKENI. CDR3 sequence reads: CASSSTGTGEVSPLHF. CDR3 DNA sequence: TGTGCCAGCTCATCGACCGGGACAGGGGAGGTTTCACCCCTCCACTTT.

The chain couples TRBV2 to TRBJ2-6; 9 bases are shared with TRBD2. The CDR3 has 18 amino acids. Looked up from germline, CDR1 is SNHLY and CDR2 is FYNNEI. Losses at the gene ends were 6 bases for V and 1 base for J; bases not matched to a gene: 10. DNA of the CDR3: TGTGCCAGCAGGGTGGTAGCGGGAGATAAGTCTGGGGCCAACGTCCTGACTTTC. Residues: CASRVVAGDKSGANVLTF.

V is TRBV5-1 and J is TRBJ1-4; no clear D gene. The V and J ends lost 4 bases and 4 bases respectively, with 14 bases between them. Germline V lookup: CDR1 SGHRS, CDR2 YFSETQ. This CDR3 is 15 amino acids long. For the CDR3, the DNA is TGCGCCAGCAGCCAAGTCGGAGGTAGTAATGAAAAACTGTTTTTT. Translated, it gives CASSQVGGSNEKLFF. The entire variable domain, with the rest obtained from reference TRBV5-1 and TRBJ1-4, is as follows: KAGVTQTPRYLIKTRGQQVTLSCSPISGHRSVSWYQQTPGQGLQFLFEYFSETQRNKGNFPGRFSGRQFSNSRSEMNVSTLELGDSALYLCASSQVGGSNEKLFFGSGTQLSVL.

The V call is TRBV27, the J call TRBJ1-6; D is perhaps TRBD1 (5 bases). CDR1 is MNHEY, CDR2 SMNVEV, per germline (reference sequence). The V end was cut by 6 bases, the J end by 5 bases, with 11 bases between. CDR3 length equals 14 residues. The CDR3 protein is CASSWGGDNSPLHF. CDR3 DNA: TGTGCCAGCAGCTGGGGGGGTGATAATTCACCCCTCCACTTT.

V usage is TRBV10-1 and J usage is TRBJ2-7; 10 nucleotides align to TRBD2. From germline, CDR1 is WNHNN and CDR2 SYGVQD (reference sequence). This CDR3 contains 16 residues. V lost 4 bases and J lost 3; bases outside the gene matches: 9. CDR3 region: CASSALHGTSDYEQYF. Written as DNA, the CDR3 is TGCGCCAGCAGTGCGTTACACGGGACTAGCGACTACGAGCAGTACTTC.

The J gene is TRBJ2-1, the V gene TRBV7-8; the D gene is possibly TRBD2 (5 bases). CDR1 and CDR2 (germline): SGHVS, FQNEAQ. CDR3 size: 16 residues. With 10 bases removed from V and 7 bases from J, the gap between germline ends came to 26 bases. The CDR3 DNA reads TGTGCCACCCGACTATCCGGTAGTGGCTATAGGAATGAGCAGTTCTTC. Amino acid sequence: CATRLSGSGYRNEQFF. The variable domain in full, with the rest retrieved from reference TRBV7-8 and TRBJ2-1, is GAGVSQSPRYKVAKRGQDVALRCDPISGHVSLFWYQQALGQGPEFLTYFQNEAQLDKSGLPSDRFFAERPEGSVSTLKIQRTQQEDSAVYLCATRLSGSGYRNEQFFGPGTRLTVL.

This clone is a singleton in its sample. The chain has TRBV27 and TRBJ2-2, with D perhaps TRBD2 (6 bases). This CDR3 has 13 amino acids. Trimming cost V 7 bases and J 6 bases, with 12 bases left between them. The germline gives CDR1 MNHEY, CDR2 SMNVEV (reference sequence). CDR3 protein: CASTTWGAGELFF. In nucleotides, the CDR3 is TGTGCCAGCACTACTTGGGGGGCCGGGGAGCTGTTTTTT.

The genes are TRBV30 and TRBJ2-3; TRBD1 aligns across 11 bases. CDR1 is GTSNPN and CDR2 is SVGIG in the germline V gene (reference sequence). The length of the CDR3 is 14 residues. With 5 bases clipped from V and 4 bases from J, the junction kept 5 bases outside the gene matches. CDR3 nucleotides: TGTGCCTGGGGACAGGGGGCCGGCCCAGATACGCAGTATTTT. Its translation: CAWGQGAGPDTQYF.

The chain uses TRBV7-8 and TRBJ1-2; a weak D match, TRBD1 (5 bases). This CDR3 spans 14 amino acids. V gave up 0 bases and J gave up 8 bases, with 13 bases separating them. The germline V gene encodes CDR1 SGHVS and CDR2 FQNEAQ. DNA of the CDR3: TGTGCCAGCAGCTTAGCGATGGCAGGGAACGGCTACACCTTC. Its protein product is CASSLAMAGNGYTF.

This clone has just a few counts. V gene TRBV11-2 combines with J gene TRBJ2-5, with 7 bases aligning to TRBD2. From germline, CDR1 is SGHAT and CDR2 FQNNGV. The CDR3 runs to 17 residues. V lost 1 base, J lost 5 bases, and 13 bases stayed unmatched. The CDR3 reads CASSLGLEGGSGETQYF. In DNA, the CDR3 is TGTGCCAGCAGCTTAGGGCTTGAGGGCGGGAGTGGCGAGACCCAGTACTTC.

The CDR3 loop is CSVEKGDSGSLETQYF. The CDR3 DNA reads TGCAGCGTTGAAAAAGGGGATAGCGGGAGTTTGGAGACCCAGTACTTC. V usage is TRBV29-1 and J usage is TRBJ2-5; TRBD2 matches 9 bases. V dropped 2 bases and J dropped 5; count of bases not matched to a gene: 12. The length of the CDR3 is 16 residues. In germline, CDR1 is SQVTM, CDR2 ANQGSEA.

Note on this clone: This sample also contains other DNA sequences that code for the same CDR3. The V call is TRBV5-1, the J call TRBJ2-3; 10 bases align to TRBD2. The CDR3 sequence is 15 residues long. The junction had 2 bases not matched to a gene; V was cut back by 3 bases and J by 1 base. Germline-derived CDR1 and CDR2 are SGHRS and YFSETQ. The CDR3 reads CASSSLAGGTDTQYF. CDR3 DNA sequence: TGCGCCAGCAGCTCTCTAGCGGGGGGCACAGATACGCAGTATTTT.